Shown below are 15 T cell receptor beta chains from a single sample sequenced in a study of cytotoxic CD8 clonotypes in ibrutinib-treated CLL. Sequencing used immunoSEQ multiplex PCR; TCRdb keeps in-frame clones, though not all of them. This table holds some 130,000 clones, about 85% found once. Here the sequenced sample was PBMCs, taken after 24 months of ibrutinib treatment. The receptor source for this set is a human donor with chronic lymphocytic leukemia.

The rearrangement uses TRBV2 and TRBJ2-3; D may be TRBD1 or TRBD2 (6 bases each). Germline CDR1 and CDR2: SNHLY and FYNNEI. The ends were cut back, 5 bases at V and 3 bases at J, with 18 bases in the middle. The length of the CDR3 is 16 residues. CDR3 bases: TGTGCCAGCAGTAAAAACAGGGCCGGGGGTACAGATACGCAGTATTTT. Residues: CASSKNRAGGTDTQYF.

The rearrangement uses TRBV7-7 and TRBJ1-5, with D possibly TRBD1 on 5 matching bases. V was pared by 8 bases and J by 0 bases, with 11 bases between. The CDR3 consists of 14 residues. CDR1 and CDR2 (germline): SSHAT, FNYEAQ (reference sequence). This CDR3 is CASLDKNSNQPQHF. The CDR3 DNA reads as TGTGCCAGCCTGGACAAAAATAGCAATCAGCCCCAGCATTTT.

The V and J genes are TRBV19 and TRBJ2-3, with D perhaps matching TRBD1 (5 bases). The germline V gene has CDR1 LNHDA and CDR2 SQIVND (reference sequence). V lost 3 bases to trimming and J lost 2 bases, with 12 bases between them. The CDR3 runs to 15 residues. CDR3 loop: CASSIGRGHTDTQYF. In nucleotides, the CDR3 is TGTGCCAGTAGTATTGGTAGGGGCCACACAGATACGCAGTATTTT.

The genes are TRBV5-4 and TRBJ1-1; no clear D. CDR1 is SGHNT and CDR2 is YYREEE in the germline V gene (reference sequence). This CDR3 is built from 13 residues. Trimming shortened V by 0 bases and J by 4 bases, and 7 bases separated the two germline ends. The CDR3 loop is CASSLEGPTEAFF. Here the CDR3 DNA reads TGTGCCAGCAGCTTGGAGGGCCCCACTGAAGCTTTCTTT. The entire variable domain, with the rest obtained from reference TRBV5-4 and TRBJ1-1, is as follows: ETGVTQSPTHLIKTRGQQVTLRCSSQSGHNTVSWYQQALGQGPQFIFQYYREEENGRGNFPPRFSGLQFPNYSSELNVNALELDDSALYLCASSLEGPTEAFFGQGTRLTVV.

This clone was seen just once. The V and J genes are TRBV21-1 and TRBJ1-5. TRBV21-1 is deemed a pseudogene. The CDR3 extends over 19 amino acids. DNA of the CDR3: TGTGCCAGCAGCATATTCAACCAAGGGGCAGACTATAGCAATCAGCCCCAGCATTTT. This gives the protein CASSIFNQGADYSNQPQHF.

This chain uses TRBV25-1 with TRBJ2-2; possible D gene TRBD1, 5 bases. The CDR3 has 16 amino acids. CDR1 and CDR2 (germline): MGHDK, SYGVNS. Trimming stripped 1 base from V and 1 base from J, with 10 bases between. CDR3 coding DNA: TGTGCCAGCAGTGAATCTTGGGGCCGGAACACCGGGGAGCTGTTTTTT. Translation gives CASSESWGRNTGELFF.

The chain carries TRBV15 and TRBJ1-5; TRBD1 agrees at 11 bases. The trim removed 3 bases at V and 6 bases at J, leaving 4 bases unmatched. The CDR3 has 15 residues. CDR1 and CDR2 (germline): LNHNV, YYDKDF (reference sequence). In DNA, the CDR3 is TGTGCCACCAGCAGGCGGACAGGGGGCGGTCAGCCCCAGCATTTT. It codes for CATSRRTGGGQPQHF.

The chain joins TRBV13 to TRBJ1-1, with D maybe TRBD1 (6 bases). The CDR3 spans 14 residues. Germline V lookup: CDR1 PRHDT, CDR2 FYEKMQ (reference sequence). V gave up 3 bases and J gave up 1 base, with 9 bases separating them. CDR3 DNA: TGTGCCAGCAGCTTCGGCAGGGGGAACACTGAAGCTTTCTTT. It codes for CASSFGRGNTEAFF. Filled out from reference TRBV13 and TRBJ1-1, the complete variable domain reads AAGVIQSPRHLIKEKRETATLKCYPIPRHDTVYWYQQGPGQDPQFLISFYEKMQSDKGSIPDRFSAQQFSDYHSELNMSSLELGDSALYFCASSFGRGNTEAFFGQGTRLTVV.

This clone was seen a few times. V gene TRBV4-2 combines with J gene TRBJ2-2; D gene uncertain. CDR3 length: 12 amino acids. V was clipped by 4 bases and J by 6 bases, with 6 bases between them. The germline gives CDR1 LGHNA, CDR2 YNFKEQ. The CDR3 coding sequence is TGTGCCAGCAGCCCTCACTCCGGGGAGCTGTTTTTT. Translated: CASSPHSGELFF.

The chain is built from TRBV2 and TRBJ1-3; the D is unclear. The CDR3 runs to 13 residues. Between the trimmed V and J ends, which lost 8 bases and 0 bases, there was a span of 8 bases. Germline loops: CDR1 SNHLY, CDR2 FYNNEI. Here the CDR3 reads CASGTPSGNTIYF. Here the CDR3 DNA reads TGTGCCAGCGGAACTCCCTCTGGAAACACCATATATTTT.

This clone was seen only a few times. The chain uses TRBV9 and TRBJ1-6; tentative D call: TRBD1 (5 bases). The CDR3 spans 13 residues. Per germline, CDR1 SGDLS and CDR2 YYNGEE. V was shortened by 4 bases and J by 7 bases, with 9 bases between the two germline ends. CDR3 amino acids: CASSIEGNSPLHF. CDR3 coding DNA: TGTGCCAGCAGCATAGAGGGGAATTCACCCCTCCACTTT.

The chain has TRBV4-3 and TRBJ2-7; 8 positions match TRBD1. Germline V gene sequence: CDR1 LGHNA, CDR2 YSLEER. Unmatched junction bases numbered 4, after V lost 0 bases and J lost 3 bases. The CDR3 has 15 residues. CDR3 protein: CASSQDRTGGYEQYF. CDR3 nucleotides: TGCGCCAGCAGCCAAGATCGTACAGGGGGCTACGAGCAGTACTTC.

The V call is TRBV5-6, the J call TRBJ2-1; weak D call: TRBD2 (5 bases). The germline gives CDR1 SGHDT, CDR2 YYEEEE. With 3 bases removed from V and 5 bases from J, the gap between germline ends came to 21 bases. The CDR3 is 17 amino acids. The CDR3 DNA follows: TGTGCCAGCAGCTCATCCCTCAGTCGAGGGCCTCACAATGAGCAGTTCTTC. This sequence encodes CASSSSLSRGPHNEQFF.

This chain joins TRBV19 and TRBJ1-6; weak D call: TRBD1 (6 bases). V shed 1 base and J shed 5 bases, with 12 bases lying between them. CDR1 LNHDA and CDR2 SQIVND come from the germline V gene (reference sequence). This CDR3 comprises 16 residues. The CDR3 DNA reads as TGTGCCAGTAGTATAGGTGCAGGGGCGAATAATTCACCCCTCCACTTT. Translated: CASSIGAGANNSPLHF.

This clone is a singleton in its sample. This chain joins TRBV7-2 and TRBJ1-1, with unresolved D. The germline V gene encodes CDR1 SGHTA and CDR2 FQGNSA. This CDR3 has 15 residues. V gave up 0 bases and J gave up 1 base, with 9 bases separating them. This CDR3 reads CASSLAGGQNTEAFF. CDR3 bases: TGTGCCAGCAGCTTAGCAGGAGGGCAGAACACTGAAGCTTTCTTT. Filled out from reference TRBV7-2 and TRBJ1-1, the complete variable domain reads GAGVSQSPSNKVTEKGKDVELRCDPISGHTALYWYRQSLGQGLEFLIYFQGNSAPDKSGLPSDRFSAERTGGSVSTLTIQRTQQEDSAVYLCASSLAGGQNTEAFFGQGTRLTVV.